Below, 26 T cell receptor beta chains from the same sample are listed, as sequenced in a study of STAT5B mutations in CD4+ large granular lymphocyte leukemia. Sequencing was performed with immunoSEQ multiplex PCR; in TCRdb, only in-frame clones are kept and a portion is missing. Altogether about 3,900 clones are present, approximately 77% being singletons, with the ten largest covering 75%. Sequences were obtained from PBMCs. These receptor sequences come from a man aged 55-75 years with CD4+ T-cell large granular lymphocyte leukemia.

This chain joins TRBV10-3 and TRBJ2-5; D call uncertain. Germline V gene sequence: CDR1 ENHRY, CDR2 SYGVKD. Trimming pared 1 base from V and 2 bases from J, leaving 8 bases between. The CDR3 has 14 residues. CDR3 region: CAISEWVLQETQYF. The CDR3 DNA follows: TGTGCCATCAGTGAGTGGGTATTGCAAGAGACCCAGTACTTC.

V is TRBV5-8 and J is TRBJ2-7; D gene unclear. The germline V gene encodes CDR1 SGHTS and CDR2 YDEGEE. The V and J ends lost 1 base and 4 bases respectively, with 6 bases between them. CDR3 length: 12 amino acids. The CDR3 loop reads CASSLMGYEQYF. CDR3 coding DNA: TGTGCCAGCAGCTTGATGGGGTACGAGCAGTACTTC.

The chain has TRBV5-1 and TRBJ2-5; TRBD1 matches at 9 bases. CDR1 and CDR2 (germline): SGHRS, YFSETQ. The CDR3 is made up of 16 amino acids. V lost 0 bases to trimming and J lost 2 bases; unmatched junction nucleotides: 5. The CDR3 reads CASSLGGTGPQETQYF. Written as DNA, the CDR3 is TGCGCCAGCAGCTTGGGGGGGACAGGGCCTCAAGAGACCCAGTACTTC.

This chain joins TRBV10-2 and TRBJ1-1; D gene ambiguous. Trimming pared 2 bases from V and 5 bases from J, leaving 9 bases between. The CDR3 has 13 residues. Germline V gene data show CDR1 as WSHSY and CDR2 as SAAADI. The DNA of the CDR3 is TGCGCCAGCAGTGAGGGGCGAGGTACTGAAGCTTTCTTT. Its protein product is CASSEGRGTEAFF.

This chain joins TRBV5-1 and TRBJ1-1, with 7 bases lining up with TRBD1. V trimming: 2 bases; J trimming: 0 bases; junction bases outside the gene matches: 7. In germline, CDR1 is SGHRS, CDR2 YFSETQ. CDR3 length: 16 amino acids. The CDR3 here is CASSFEGAGVNTEAFF. The CDR3 bases are TGCGCCAGCAGCTTCGAGGGGGCGGGGGTGAACACTGAAGCTTTCTTT.

This clone was recorded a few times. The J gene is TRBJ2-1, the V gene TRBV19, with D perhaps TRBD2 (5 bases). The germline gives CDR1 LNHDA, CDR2 SQIVND (reference sequence). Trimming pared 0 bases from V and 6 bases from J, leaving 12 bases between. The CDR3 sequence is 15 residues long. Here the CDR3 reads CASSIETGIGNEQFF. In DNA form, the CDR3 reads TGTGCCAGTAGTATAGAGACGGGGATTGGCAATGAGCAGTTCTTC.

The chain recombines TRBV13 with TRBJ2-1; 11 bases fit TRBD2. After removal of 3 bases from V and 7 bases from J, the junction contained 8 bases not matched to a gene. Germline CDR1 reads PRHDT; CDR2 reads FYEKMQ (reference sequence). CDR3 length: 16 residues. The CDR3 DNA sequence: TGTGCCAGCAGCTTCGATAGCGGGGGGGCTCGGAATGAGCAGTTCTTC. As protein: CASSFDSGGARNEQFF.

The chain couples TRBV5-1 to TRBJ1-3; D not resolved. Germline V gene lookup returns CDR1 SGHRS and CDR2 YFSETQ. With 4 bases removed from V and 0 bases from J, the gap between germline ends came to 8 bases. The CDR3 has 14 amino acids. This CDR3 reads CASSPGISGNTIYF. Written as DNA, the CDR3 is TGCGCCAGCAGCCCCGGGATCTCTGGAAACACCATATATTTT. The full variable domain, completed using reference TRBV5-1 and TRBJ1-3, is KAGVTQTPRYLIKTRGQQVTLSCSPISGHRSVSWYQQTPGQGLQFLFEYFSETQRNKGNFPGRFSGRQFSNSRSEMNVSTLELGDSALYLCASSPGISGNTIYFGEGSWLTVV.

V and J are TRBV9 and TRBJ2-1; D is unresolved. V dropped 3 bases and J dropped 3 bases, with 13 bases sitting between them. Germline V CDR1 and CDR2: SGDLS, YYNGEE. There are 15 residues in the CDR3. This chain's CDR3 is CASSEWSGSYNEQFF. The CDR3 nucleotides read TGTGCCAGCAGCGAATGGTCCGGTAGCTACAATGAGCAGTTCTTC.

This CDR3 is CASSFGTSGPHEQFF. CDR3 DNA sequence: TGTGCCAGCAGTTTCGGGACTAGCGGGCCCCATGAGCAGTTCTTC. V usage is TRBV5-6 and J usage is TRBJ2-1; 12 nucleotides align to TRBD2. V dropped 5 bases and J dropped 8; count of bases not matched to a gene: 8. This CDR3 is 15 amino acids long. Germline lookup yields CDR1 SGHDT and CDR2 YYEEEE.

V gene TRBV9 combines with J gene TRBJ2-7; D is undetermined. The length of the CDR3 is 14 residues. Trimming took 4 bases from V and 2 from J, leaving 13 bases between them. Germline values: CDR1 SGDLS, CDR2 YYNGEE. In DNA, the CDR3 is TGTGCCAGCAGCCCCCGTGCCTCCACCTACGAGCAGTACTTC. Translated: CASSPRASTYEQYF.

The chain links TRBV30 to TRBJ1-2, with D hard to call. The V gene's germline CDR1 is GTSNPN and CDR2 SVGIG (reference sequence). This CDR3 region has 14 residues. V lost 2 bases and J 2 bases, leaving 12 bases between the germline ends. The CDR3, as DNA: TGTGCCTGGAGTTTGGGCAGGCTCAACTATGGCTACACCTTC. This translates into CAWSLGRLNYGYTF.

This chain connects TRBV7-8 to TRBJ1-2, with D unclear. Germline CDR1 and CDR2: SGHVS and FQNEAQ. V was shortened by 4 bases and J by 1 base, with 13 bases between the two germline ends. This CDR3 has 15 amino acids. The CDR3 DNA follows: TGTGCCAGCAGCTCCATAGCGGGCTTTAACTATGGCTACACCTTC. Translating it yields CASSSIAGFNYGYTF.

V gene TRBV11-1 combines with J gene TRBJ2-3, with D possibly matching TRBD2 (5 bases). Germline lookup yields CDR1 SGHAT and CDR2 FQDESV (reference sequence). CDR3 length equals 13 residues. Deletions cut 5 bases from V and 6 bases from J, with 12 bases between. The CDR3 DNA reads as TGTGCCAGCAGCGTGGACTCCACCGATACGCAGTATTTT. Translation: CASSVDSTDTQYF.

V gene TRBV7-6 combines with J gene TRBJ1-5; TRBD1 agrees at 10 bases. Germline loops: CDR1 SGHVS, CDR2 FNYEAQ. This CDR3 region has 13 residues. The V gene end was trimmed by 4 bases and the J gene end by 8 bases; junction bases not matched to a gene: 2. CDR3 in amino acids: CASSSGTGEPQHF. In nucleotides, the CDR3 is TGTGCCAGCAGCTCTGGGACAGGGGAGCCCCAGCATTTT. Looking up the rest from reference TRBV7-6 and TRBJ1-5 gives the full variable domain: GAGVSQSPRYKVTKRGQDVALRCDPISGHVSLYWYRQALGQGPEFLTYFNYEAQQDKSGLPNDRFSAERPEGSISTLTIQRTEQRDSAMYRCASSSGTGEPQHFGDGTRLSIL.

This chain links TRBV5-1 with TRBJ1-1, with TRBD1 matching over 12 bases. The length of the CDR3 is 19 residues. In germline, CDR1 is SGHRS, CDR2 YFSETQ. The trim removed 5 bases at V and 3 bases at J, leaving 17 bases unmatched. The CDR3 sequence: CASRLSGQGAKWGYTEAFF. CDR3 DNA: TGCGCCAGCAGGCTCTCGGGACAGGGGGCTAAGTGGGGGTACACTGAAGCTTTCTTT.

The V call is TRBV7-2, the J call TRBJ2-5; possibly TRBD2 for D (7 bases). The V gene's germline CDR1 is SGHTA and CDR2 FQGNSA. This CDR3 is built from 14 residues. V dropped 5 bases and J dropped 3 bases, with 13 bases sitting between them. CDR3 in DNA: TGTGCCAGCAGCAGAGGGGGAGGGGAAGAGACCCAGTACTTC. Translating gives CASSRGGGEETQYF. Complete variable domain (other parts from reference TRBV7-2 and TRBJ2-5): GAGVSQSPSNKVTEKGKDVELRCDPISGHTALYWYRQSLGQGLEFLIYFQGNSAPDKSGLPSDRFSAERTGGSVSTLTIQRTQQEDSAVYLCASSRGGGEETQYFGPGTRLLVL.

V gene TRBV7-8 combines with J gene TRBJ1-5; D not certain. Looked up from germline, CDR1 is SGHVS and CDR2 is FQNEAQ. V was cut by 5 bases and J by 6 bases, with 17 bases left in between. The CDR3 is 15 amino acids. DNA for the CDR3: TGTGCCAGCAGCGACCCTTGGGAGCGTTTTCAGCCCCAGCATTTT. This encodes CASSDPWERFQPQHF.

This chain links TRBV4-1 with TRBJ2-7, with 9 bases fitting TRBD1. CDR1 MGHRA and CDR2 YSYEKL come from the germline V gene. Germline trimming cut 3 bases from V and 0 bases from J; bases unmatched to any gene: 6. The CDR3 contains 16 residues. CDR3 sequence reads: CASSHDTGGSSYEQYF. The DNA for the CDR3 is TGCGCCAGCAGCCACGACACAGGGGGCTCCTCCTACGAGCAGTACTTC.

V usage is TRBV11-2 and J usage is TRBJ2-2; D unresolved. Trimming shortened V by 5 bases and J by 11 bases, and 9 bases separated the two germline ends. Germline V gives CDR1 SGHAT, CDR2 FQNNGV. The CDR3 has 11 residues. The CDR3 loop reads CASSQIAELFF. Written as DNA, the CDR3 is TGTGCCAGCAGCCAAATAGCAGAGCTGTTTTTT. Full variable domain (missing parts from reference TRBV11-2 and TRBJ2-2): EAGVAQSPRYKIIEKRQSVAFWCNPISGHATLYWYQQILGQGPKLLIQFQNNGVVDDSQLPKDRFSAERLKGVDSTLKIQPAKLEDSAVYLCASSQIAELFFGEGSRLTVL.

CDR3 residues: CATSPRVPMEEKLFF. As DNA, the CDR3 is TGTGCCACCAGCCCCCGTGTCCCAATGGAGGAAAAACTGTTTTTT. The V call is TRBV15, the J call TRBJ1-4; D is undetermined. The germline V gene has CDR1 LNHNV and CDR2 YYDKDF (reference sequence). V was cut by 5 bases and J by 8 bases, with 18 bases left in between. CDR3 length: 15 residues.

This clone has a handful of counts. CDR3 loop: CASSQDRWASGGLRPYEQYF. The CDR3 region has the DNA TGCGCCAGCAGCCAAGATCGTTGGGCTAGCGGGGGGCTCCGGCCCTACGAGCAGTACTTC. The chain employs TRBV4-3 and TRBJ2-7; 11 nucleotides match TRBD2. Germline V CDR1 and CDR2: LGHNA, YSLEER. With V trimmed by 0 bases and J by 2 bases, 15 bases remained unmatched. The CDR3 length is 20 residues.

This clone was recorded once. The V and J genes are TRBV27 and TRBJ2-6; no reliable D call. The V end was cut by 3 bases, the J end by 1 base, with 7 bases between. In germline, CDR1 is MNHEY, CDR2 SMNVEV (reference sequence). The CDR3 sequence is 15 residues long. The CDR3 coding sequence is TGTGCCAGCAGTTTTCACGGGTCTGGGGCCAACGTCCTGACTTTC. Translation: CASSFHGSGANVLTF.

The chain has TRBV30 and TRBJ1-3; D is undetermined. The CDR3 runs 13 residues. V gave up 0 bases and J gave up 0 bases, with 3 bases separating them. Germline loops: CDR1 GTSNPN, CDR2 SVGIG (reference sequence). In DNA, the CDR3 is TGTGCCTGGAGTGTGGGCTCTGGAAACACCATATATTTT. It encodes CAWSVGSGNTIYF.

The chain recombines TRBV6-4 with TRBJ2-2; 11 positions agree with TRBD2. In germline, CDR1 is MRHNA, CDR2 SNTAGT. Trimming at V came to 5 bases and at J to 3 bases, leaving 5 bases not matched to a gene. There are 16 residues in the CDR3. The DNA of the CDR3 is TGTGCCAGCAGTTCCGGGACTAGCGGAGACACCGGGGAGCTGTTTTTT. Translated, it gives CASSSGTSGDTGELFF.

This clone has a handful of counts. J is TRBJ1-6 and V is TRBV11-2; 7 nucleotides align to TRBD1. The CDR3 is 13 amino acids. The V gene end was trimmed by 3 bases and the J gene end by 10 bases; junction bases not matched to a gene: 3. Germline CDR1 is SGHAT and CDR2 is FQNNGV. Written as DNA, the CDR3 is TGTGCCAGCAGCTTGACAGGGAGGTCACCCCTCCACTTT. Translation gives CASSLTGRSPLHF.